One and the same sample provided the 27 T cell receptor beta chains below, sequenced in a study of human T cells and chemical hapten exposure. Time point given: patch test 2, 6 weeks after DPC sensitization. Described treatment: therapeutic diphenylcyclopropenone sensitization with weekly scalp DPC. TCRdb re-called the RACE reads with MiXCR, one entry per CDR3 protein. The table has some 100,000 distinct CDR3 sequences, about 9.6% seen once; the top ten hold about 2%. The sequencing here drew on whole blood, taken in connection with sensitization to the hapten diphenylcyclopropenone (DPC). The receptors derive from a woman between 40 and 55 years old with alopecia areata. Some clones in this sample may be carry-over from other donors' samples.

The V and J genes are TRBV2 and TRBJ2-1; 8 bases map to TRBD2. The CDR3 covers 16 residues. V lost 2 bases and J lost 9; bases outside the gene matches: 12. The V gene's germline CDR1 is SNHLY and CDR2 FYNNEI. CDR3 region: CASSELEAGVSSEQFF. As DNA, the CDR3 is TGTGCCAGCAGTGAATTAGAAGCGGGAGTTTCTAGTGAGCAGTTCTTC.

The rearrangement links TRBV6-6 to TRBJ1-2, with D possibly TRBD1 on 5 matching bases. The germline V and J ends were trimmed by 7 bases and 8 bases, with 23 bases remaining between them. This CDR3 has 15 amino acids. Germline-derived CDR1 and CDR2 are MNHNY and SVGAGI (reference sequence). CDR3 nucleotide sequence: TGTGCCAGCAATTTCTTCCGGCCCGGGACCGGAGGCTACACCTTC. Its translation is CASNFFRPGTGGYTF.

The V and J genes are TRBV19 and TRBJ2-1, with 7 bases that match TRBD1. V dropped 2 bases and J dropped 5; count of bases not matched to a gene: 6. Germline V gives CDR1 LNHDA, CDR2 SQIVND (reference sequence). The CDR3 extends over 15 amino acids. The CDR3, as DNA: TGTGCCAGTAGTATATTAGCGAGGGGGCACAATGAGCAGTTCTTC. Residues: CASSILARGHNEQFF.

This clonotype has only one observation. The genes are TRBV11-2 and TRBJ2-2; D not certain. There are 15 residues in the CDR3. Germline CDR1 is SGHAT and CDR2 is FQNNGV. Trimming shortened V by 5 bases and J by 3 bases, and 13 bases separated the two germline ends. CDR3 in amino acids: CASSPTLTHTGELFF. CDR3 DNA sequence: TGTGCCAGCAGCCCTACGTTAACTCACACCGGGGAGCTGTTTTTT.

The genes are TRBV4-2 and TRBJ2-3, with D possibly being TRBD1 or TRBD2 (5 bases each). Between the trimmed V and J ends, which lost 0 bases and 6 bases, there was a span of 10 bases. The V gene's germline CDR1 is LGHNA and CDR2 YNFKEQ. The CDR3 spans 14 residues. In DNA form, the CDR3 reads TGTGCCAGCAGCCAAGAGGGAGCAGGGGATACGCAGTATTTT. This sequence encodes CASSQEGAGDTQYF.

This clonotype was seen ten or more times. The chain couples TRBV6-6 to TRBJ1-1; D remains ambiguous. The CDR3 length is 12 residues. CDR1 is MNHNY and CDR2 is SVGAGI in the germline V gene (reference sequence). V was pared by 0 bases and J by 1 base, with 0 bases between. The CDR3 is CASSYSNTEAFF. As DNA, the CDR3 is TGTGCCAGCAGTTACTCGAACACTGAAGCTTTCTTT.

This chain uses TRBV6-2 or TRBV6-3 with TRBJ2-3; 11 bases agree with TRBD2. The CDR3 loop spans 19 amino acids. Trimming took 0 bases from V and 4 from J; bases not matched to a gene: 12. The germline CDR1 and CDR2 sequences are MNHEY and SVGEGT. CDR3 residues: CASSYSLLQVAGGSDTQYF. The DNA of the CDR3 is TGTGCCAGCAGTTACTCGCTTCTTCAAGTAGCGGGAGGGTCAGATACGCAGTATTTT.

The table lists this clonotype with many counts. V and J are TRBV29-1 and TRBJ2-3; D gene unclear. There are 12 residues in the CDR3. Per the germline V gene, CDR1 is SQVTM and CDR2 is ANQGSEA. The V end was cut by 4 bases, the J end by 5 bases, with 10 bases between. The CDR3 sequence is CSVVLVVDTQYF. CDR3 in DNA: TGCAGCGTTGTCCTAGTCGTAGATACGCAGTATTTT.

The table lists this clonotype with many counts. The chain uses TRBV14 and TRBJ1-1, with D possibly being TRBD1 (5 bases). Trimming stripped 4 bases from V and 1 base from J, with 7 bases between. Germline lookup yields CDR1 SGHDN and CDR2 FVKESK. The CDR3 extends over 13 amino acids. The CDR3 spells CASSRQQNTEAFF. Here the CDR3 DNA reads TGTGCCAGCAGCCGACAGCAGAACACTGAAGCTTTCTTT.

At least ten counts were recorded for this clonotype. This sequence joins TRBV20-1 and TRBJ1-4; no firm D call. The V gene lost 3 bases and the J gene lost 17 bases, with 19 bases spanning the gap. This CDR3 comprises 12 residues. Germline loops: CDR1 DFQATT, CDR2 SNEGSKA (reference sequence). CDR3 in amino acids: CSARIGGGGTFF. In nucleotides, the CDR3 is TGCAGTGCTAGGATCGGAGGTGGAGGCACCTTTTTT.

This clonotype was seen many times. The chain couples TRBV12-3 or TRBV12-4 to TRBJ2-7; a possible D gene is TRBD1 (5 bases). This CDR3 is 13 amino acids long. The V end was cut by 9 bases, the J end by 5 bases, with 17 bases between. The CDR3 loop reads CASQLGQVNEQYF. The DNA for the CDR3 is TGTGCCAGTCAACTGGGGCAGGTTAACGAGCAGTACTTC.

This clonotype was seen more than once but under ten times. This chain uses TRBV4-3 with TRBJ1-5; D is uncertain. V dropped 0 bases and J dropped 1 base, with 10 bases sitting between them. This CDR3 region has 16 residues. Germline CDR1 LGHNA, CDR2 YSLEER. CDR3 protein: CASSQDLMRSNQPQHF. The CDR3, as DNA: TGCGCCAGCAGCCAAGATCTTATGAGGAGCAATCAGCCCCAGCATTTT.

This clonotype was counted ten times or more. The chain is built from TRBV12-3 or TRBV12-4 and TRBJ2-1; 9 nucleotides line up with TRBD2. CDR3 length equals 16 residues. V shed 3 bases and J 4 bases; nucleotides not matched to a gene: 7. The CDR3 region has the DNA TGTGCCAGCAGTTTGACCCCACTAGCGGGTTACAATGAGCAGTTCTTC. Residues: CASSLTPLAGYNEQFF.

V usage is TRBV20-1 and J usage is TRBJ2-7; TRBD2 matches 7 bases. This CDR3 has 14 amino acids. Germline V gives CDR1 DFQATT, CDR2 SNEGSKA (reference sequence). After removal of 1 base from V and 2 bases from J, the junction contained 5 bases not matched to a gene. CDR3 sequence: CSARVLAETYEQYF. Written as DNA, the CDR3 is TGCAGTGCTAGAGTCCTAGCGGAAACCTACGAGCAGTACTTC.

The chain recombines TRBV29-1 with TRBJ2-5; D may be TRBD1 (5 bases). V was trimmed by 2 bases and J by 6 bases, leaving 10 bases between them. The CDR3 extends over 12 amino acids. In germline, CDR1 is SQVTM, CDR2 ANQGSEA. The CDR3 region is CSVESRGKTQYF. CDR3 in DNA: TGCAGCGTTGAATCTAGGGGAAAGACCCAGTACTTC.

This clonotype showed up many times. The chain uses TRBV5-1 and TRBJ2-3; 11 bases are shared with TRBD1. The germline V gene has CDR1 SGHRS and CDR2 YFSETQ. V was clipped by 4 bases and J by 3 bases; unmatched bases: 7. The CDR3 has 16 residues. This chain's CDR3 is CASSLRTGGPTDTQYF. For the CDR3, the DNA is TGCGCCAGCAGCCTCAGGACAGGGGGCCCGACAGATACGCAGTATTTT.

In this sample, this clonotype turned up a few times. The chain employs TRBV4-2 and TRBJ1-2; D gene unclear. V was cut by 3 bases and J by 7 bases, with 15 bases left in between. The CDR3 length is 14 residues. From germline, CDR1 is LGHNA and CDR2 YNFKEQ. DNA of the CDR3: TGTGCCAGCAGCCAGGCGGCAGGATCCTCTGGCTACACCTTC. Its protein is CASSQAAGSSGYTF.

In this sample, this clonotype turned up many times. The chain joins TRBV20-1 to TRBJ2-7, with TRBD2 matching 14 bases. This CDR3 contains 16 residues. The V gene's germline CDR1 is DFQATT and CDR2 SNEGSKA (reference sequence). Trimming removed 5 bases from V and 3 bases from J; junction bases left unmatched: 9. CDR3 region: CSAGDGGTSGSYEQYF. The CDR3 DNA is TGCAGTGCTGGGGACGGTGGGACTAGCGGGAGCTACGAGCAGTACTTC.

This clonotype was observed many times. The chain has TRBV7-9 and TRBJ2-7; 9 positions agree with TRBD1. The germline V gene has CDR1 SEHNR and CDR2 FQNEAQ (reference sequence). The CDR3 is made up of 14 amino acids. V shed 2 bases and J 4 bases; nucleotides not matched to a gene: 3. The CDR3 DNA reads as TGTGCCAGCAGCTTATACGACAGGGGGTACGAGCAGTACTTC. Translated: CASSLYDRGYEQYF.

The V gene is TRBV28, the J gene TRBJ1-2; 7 nucleotides line up with TRBD1. The CDR3 contains 14 residues. J gave up 3 bases and V 5 bases, and 6 bases lay outside the gene matches. Per the germline V gene, CDR1 is MDHEN and CDR2 is SYDVKM. This chain's CDR3 is CASSIPRGDYGYTF. CDR3 in DNA: TGTGCCAGCAGTATCCCCAGGGGGGACTATGGCTACACCTTC.

This clonotype was found a few times. This chain connects TRBV15 to TRBJ2-7, with 7 bases matching TRBD2. Unmatched junction bases numbered 3, after V lost 0 bases and J lost 4 bases. This CDR3 is 14 amino acids long. Germline values: CDR1 LNHNV, CDR2 YYDKDF (reference sequence). Here the CDR3 DNA reads TGTGCCACCAGCAGAGATAGCGGGTGGTACGAGCAGTACTTC. This sequence encodes CATSRDSGWYEQYF.

Only a few counts were recorded for this clonotype. The V and J genes are TRBV4-3 and TRBJ2-7, with TRBD2 matching 14 bases. J gave up 6 bases and V 4 bases, and 5 bases lay outside the gene matches. Germline CDR1 and CDR2: LGHNA and YSLEER. The CDR3 extends over 15 amino acids. The CDR3 is CASSPMTSGRAEQYF. DNA for the CDR3: TGCGCCAGCAGCCCCATGACTAGCGGGAGGGCCGAGCAGTACTTC.

This clonotype was counted many times. The J gene is TRBJ2-1, the V gene TRBV4-1; the match to TRBD1 covers 8 bases. J gave up 4 bases and V 4 bases, and 18 bases lay outside the gene matches. Germline CDR1 is MGHRA and CDR2 is YSYEKL. This CDR3 comprises 19 residues. CDR3 amino acids: CASSRADPSGTGSYNEQFF. CDR3 bases: TGCGCCAGCAGCCGAGCAGACCCCTCCGGGACAGGTTCTTACAATGAGCAGTTCTTC.

In its sample, this clonotype was seen a few times. The J gene is TRBJ2-7, the V gene TRBV11-2; no clear D. This CDR3 has 15 residues. Trimming pared 1 base from V and 2 bases from J, leaving 12 bases between. CDR1 and CDR2 from the germline V gene are SGHAT and FQNNGV. The CDR3 DNA is TGTGCCAGCAGCTTAGGTCGCTCGTCACCCTACGAGCAGTACTTC. This translates into CASSLGRSSPYEQYF.

The V call is TRBV4-1, the J call TRBJ1-1; TRBD1 might be the D (6 bases). This CDR3 comprises 17 residues. Germline V CDR1 and CDR2: MGHRA, YSYEKL. Trimming cost V 3 bases and J 2 bases, with 19 bases left between them. The DNA for the CDR3 is TGCGCCAGCAGCCACCCAGGGGCTACTGGAGGAAACACTGAAGCTTTCTTT. Encoded protein: CASSHPGATGGNTEAFF.

This clonotype was recorded a few times. The V call is TRBV11-2, the J call TRBJ1-2; the D gene is possibly TRBD1 (6 bases). V shed 1 base and J shed 4 bases, with 16 bases lying between them. The CDR3 totals 16 residues. The V gene's germline CDR1 is SGHAT and CDR2 FQNNGV. DNA of the CDR3: TGTGCCAGCAGCTTAGTTGGGGGCCAGCGAATCTATGGCTACACCTTC. It codes for CASSLVGGQRIYGYTF.

The V call is TRBV9, the J call TRBJ2-1; D is undetermined. With 3 bases removed from V and 4 bases from J, the gap between germline ends came to 8 bases. CDR3 length: 13 amino acids. CDR1 is SGDLS and CDR2 is YYNGEE in the germline V gene. DNA of the CDR3: TGTGCCAGCAGCGGGAGCTCTTACAATGAGCAGTTCTTC. This gives the protein CASSGSSYNEQFF.